The 20 T cell receptor beta chains given below trace back to one sample, sequenced in a study of naive and memory T cell subsets. Both TRBC1 and TRBC2 were covered by a beta constant-region primer of two equimolar oligonucleotides. TCRdb reprocessed the UMI-ligation and nested PCR reads via MiXCR and lists one record per CDR3 protein. The sample shows approximately 85,000 distinct CDR3 sequences, 7% of them seen only once. The sequenced material came from central memory CD4+ T cells from blood. These receptor sequences come from a human donor in good health.

This clonotype was observed many times. CDR3 nucleotides: TGTGCCAGCAGGACCGGGGGACAGGGGATCTATGGCTACACCTTC. Protein: CASRTGGQGIYGYTF. The chain uses TRBV2 and TRBJ1-2; 10 bases are shared with TRBD1. V was pared by 6 bases and J by 4 bases, with 8 bases of the junction left unmatched. This CDR3 has 15 residues. Germline CDR1 SNHLY, CDR2 FYNNEI.

The table lists this clonotype with a few counts. V and J are TRBV2 and TRBJ1-5; D is unclear. Germline CDR1 and CDR2: SNHLY and FYNNEI. Trimming left V 6 bases short and J 5 bases short, with 17 bases between. CDR3 length: 15 amino acids. Here the CDR3 DNA reads TGTGCCAGCAGGGACGGTGGAGGACCTCATCAGCCCCAGCATTTT. It specifies CASRDGGGPHQPQHF.

This clonotype has at least ten counts. V gene TRBV20-1 combines with J gene TRBJ1-1; the match to TRBD1 covers 7 bases. The CDR3 loop spans 13 amino acids. The germline V gene has CDR1 DFQATT and CDR2 SNEGSKA (reference sequence). Losses at the gene ends were 3 bases for V and 11 bases for J; bases not matched to a gene: 12. CDR3 residues: CSASAVPGQHAFF. Here the CDR3 DNA reads TGCAGTGCTAGTGCAGTCCCGGGACAGCACGCTTTCTTT.

Ten or more counts support this clonotype. The chain links TRBV7-2 to TRBJ1-4, with D unresolved. CDR3 length: 14 amino acids. Germline-derived CDR1 and CDR2 are SGHTA and FQGNSA. V was pared by 1 base and J by 3 bases, with 6 bases between. The CDR3 region has the DNA TGTGCCAGCAGCTTAGTGCAATCTAATGAAAAACTGTTTTTT. This encodes CASSLVQSNEKLFF.

The chain uses TRBV7-2 and TRBJ1-2; TRBD1 matches at 8 bases. The CDR3 totals 13 residues. Germline-derived CDR1 and CDR2 are SGHTA and FQGNSA. V gave up 2 bases and J gave up 6 bases; unmatched junction bases: 2. The CDR3 here is CASSLSTGDGYTF. CDR3 DNA: TGTGCCAGCAGCTTATCGACAGGGGATGGCTACACCTTC.

The J gene is TRBJ2-5, the V gene TRBV7-6; D is unresolved. This CDR3 region has 14 residues. CDR1 is SGHVS, CDR2 FNYEAQ, per germline. Trimming shortened V by 0 bases and J by 1 base, and 6 bases separated the two germline ends. The CDR3 reads CASSLAPSQETQYF. DNA for the CDR3: TGTGCCAGCAGCTTAGCCCCAAGCCAAGAGACCCAGTACTTC. Complete variable domain (other parts from reference TRBV7-6 and TRBJ2-5): GAGVSQSPRYKVTKRGQDVALRCDPISGHVSLYWYRQALGQGPEFLTYFNYEAQQDKSGLPNDRFSAERPEGSISTLTIQRTEQRDSAMYRCASSLAPSQETQYFGPGTRLLVL.

Ten or more counts support this clonotype. The chain links TRBV19 to TRBJ2-6, with 12 nucleotides matching TRBD1. J lost 2 bases, V lost 11 bases, and 10 bases had no gene match. CDR3 length: 17 amino acids. Germline V gene lookup returns CDR1 LNHDA and CDR2 SQIVND (reference sequence). CDR3 in amino acids: CASGDRGRVTGANVLTF. As DNA, the CDR3 is TGTGCCTCCGGGGACAGGGGGCGCGTCACTGGGGCCAACGTCCTGACTTTC.

This clonotype has ten or more counts. V gene TRBV3-1 combines with J gene TRBJ2-5; 9 nucleotides agree with TRBD2. The CDR3 covers 14 residues. The J segment lost 5 bases and the V segment lost 5 bases, leaving 6 bases of the junction unmatched. Germline CDR1 and CDR2: LGHDT and YNNKEL (reference sequence). CDR3 loop: CASSYSGSSETQYF. The CDR3, as DNA: TGTGCCAGCAGCTATAGCGGGAGCAGTGAGACCCAGTACTTC.

This clonotype was recorded at least ten times. The chain employs TRBV20-1 and TRBJ1-1, with D possibly TRBD1 on 6 matching bases. Trimming left V 0 bases short and J 3 bases short, with 14 bases between. In germline, CDR1 is DFQATT, CDR2 SNEGSKA (reference sequence). The CDR3 sequence is 15 residues long. The CDR3 loop is CSARDGGSLDTEAFF. CDR3 nucleotides: TGCAGTGCTAGAGATGGGGGCTCTCTGGACACTGAAGCTTTCTTT.

This clonotype was detected many times. The chain has TRBV28 and TRBJ1-2; 7 positions match TRBD1. The CDR3 totals 14 residues. V lost 4 bases to trimming and J lost 4 bases; unmatched junction nucleotides: 6. Germline V gene data show CDR1 as MDHEN and CDR2 as SYDVKM. This CDR3 reads CASSWDSRSYGYTF. The CDR3 nucleotides read TGTGCCAGCAGTTGGGACAGTAGAAGCTATGGCTACACCTTC.

This clonotype was found a few times. This chain connects TRBV23-1 to TRBJ2-1; D uncertain. TRBV23-1 is marked as an open reading frame, function uncertain. This CDR3 region has 12 residues. V gave up 0 bases and J gave up 10 bases, with 7 bases separating them. This CDR3 is CASSQSDPEQFF. Here the CDR3 DNA reads TGCGCCAGCAGTCAATCGGACCCGGAGCAGTTCTTC.

This clonotype was seen ten or more times. This chain uses TRBV6-1 with TRBJ1-3; the match to TRBD1 covers 8 bases. This CDR3 has 15 residues. The V gene's germline CDR1 is MNHNS and CDR2 SASEGT. The J segment lost 4 bases and the V segment lost 5 bases, leaving 7 bases of the junction unmatched. CDR3 sequence: CASSSDRGAGNTIYF. CDR3 coding DNA: TGTGCCAGCAGTTCAGACAGGGGAGCAGGAAACACCATATATTTT.

This clonotype was found many times. The chain carries TRBV4-2 and TRBJ2-1; D gene unclear. Per the germline V gene, CDR1 is LGHNA and CDR2 is YNFKEQ. This CDR3 has 20 residues. V lost 0 bases and J lost 10, with 31 bases in between. DNA of the CDR3: TGTGCCAGCAGCCAAGATCAAGGGTCGTTGGGCACTTCATCGGTAAGGGAGCAGTTCTTC. Its protein is CASSQDQGSLGTSSVREQFF.

This clonotype was counted between two and nine times. The rearrangement joins TRBV7-8 to TRBJ1-1, with D perhaps matching TRBD1 (5 bases). The germline V gene encodes CDR1 SGHVS and CDR2 FQNEAQ. This CDR3 spans 13 amino acids. V lost 2 bases and J lost 7, with 11 bases in between. The CDR3 DNA is TGTGCCAGCAGCTTAACCGACAGTTTTGAAGCTTTCTTT. It is translated as CASSLTDSFEAFF.

In its sample, this clonotype was seen many times. V usage is TRBV12-3 or TRBV12-4 and J usage is TRBJ2-1; no firm D call. Trimming stripped 0 bases from V and 10 bases from J, with 13 bases between. CDR3 length: 14 amino acids. The CDR3 coding sequence is TGTGCCAGCAGTTTAGCGCGACTCTCCCTCGAGCAGTTCTTC. It yields the protein CASSLARLSLEQFF.

The chain carries TRBV20-1 and TRBJ2-3; D remains unclear. Germline lookup yields CDR1 DFQATT and CDR2 SNEGSKA (reference sequence). The CDR3 covers 12 residues. V lost 6 bases and J lost 2, with 9 bases in between. The CDR3 is CSAPAATDTQYF. The CDR3 coding sequence is TGCAGTGCCCCAGCTGCCACAGATACGCAGTATTTT.

This clonotype was picked up a small number of times. The chain has TRBV7-9 and TRBJ1-1; D perhaps matches TRBD1 (5 bases). The germline gives CDR1 SEHNR, CDR2 FQNEAQ (reference sequence). Trimming shortened V by 1 base and J by 5 bases, and 11 bases separated the two germline ends. The CDR3 extends over 14 amino acids. CDR3 sequence reads: CASSLGDPGTEAFF. In nucleotides, the CDR3 is TGTGCCAGCAGCTTAGGGGACCCGGGAACTGAAGCTTTCTTT.

The chain joins TRBV4-3 to TRBJ1-4; TRBD1 matches 7 bases. J gave up 7 bases and V 4 bases, and 9 bases lay outside the gene matches. From germline, CDR1 is LGHNA and CDR2 YSLEER. This CDR3 comprises 15 residues. The CDR3 DNA follows: TGCGCCAGCAGCCTTGGGACAGAGGCCTTTGAAAAACTGTTTTTT. It specifies CASSLGTEAFEKLFF.

This clonotype was seen only a few times. This rearrangement joins TRBV6-2 or TRBV6-3 to TRBJ2-3, with 7 bases identical to TRBD2. This CDR3 comprises 20 residues. The germline CDR1 and CDR2 sequences are MNHEY and SVGEGT. V lost 2 bases to trimming and J lost 1 base; unmatched junction nucleotides: 18. CDR3 nucleotide sequence: TGTGCCAGCAGTTACCCCCGCGTGGGGGAGGGGAAGGTTGGCACAGATACGCAGTATTTT. It is translated as CASSYPRVGEGKVGTDTQYF.

The sample holds many counts of this clonotype. CDR3 sequence: CSTEVADTQYF. CDR3 sequence (DNA): TGCAGCACAGAAGTCGCAGATACGCAGTATTTT. J is TRBJ2-3 and V is TRBV29-1, with unresolved D. Per the germline V gene, CDR1 is SQVTM and CDR2 is ANQGSEA. The CDR3 length is 11 residues. The ends were cut back, 8 bases at V and 4 bases at J, with 10 bases in the middle.